The rows below give T cell receptor beta chains drawn from one sample of a study of T-cell reconstitution after alpha-beta-depleted transplantation in children. One entry per CDR3 protein results from TCRdb running MiXCR on the PCR reads. The table records 300,000 to 400,000 distinct CDR3 sequences, approximately 23% of them present only once. Sequencing used PBMCs, mostly from graft donor cells, obtained 180 days after TCRalphabeta/CD19-depleted stem cell transplant. These receptors came from a male patient younger than 18 who had a stem cell transplant for acute lymphoblastic leukemia, so the T cells may come from the graft donor. Both conserved end residues are part of each CDR3. A D gene is named only where the DNA matches it firmly. Clone sizes are given selectively: once, few, many, or a class where the clone is expanded.

d_call j_call v_call clone_size cdr3_nt cdr3_aa
NA TRBJ1-2 TRBV6-4 NA TGTGCCAGCAGTGATGACCGGCGAGGTGGCTACACCTTC CASSDDRRGGYTF
TRBD1 TRBJ2-5 TRBV14 many TGTGCCAGCAGCCAAAACAGGGGTCAGGAGACCCAGTACTTC CASSQNRGQETQYF
TRBD1 TRBJ2-5 TRBV12-3/TRBV12-4 many TGTGCCAGCACTCGGACAGGGTTAAGGGAGACCCAGTACTTC CASTRTGLRETQYF
NA TRBJ2-1 TRBV9 NA TGTGCCAGCAGCTTTGGACGACCCTACAATGAGCAGTTCTTC CASSFGRPYNEQFF
TRBD2 TRBJ2-7 TRBV6-1 few TGTGCCAGCGGGGCTAGCGGGGGATCCTACGAGCAGTACTTC CASGASGGSYEQYF
NA TRBJ2-7 TRBV20-1 few TGCAGTGCTAGATCCCCGGGACGATCCTACGAGCAGTACTTC CSARSPGRSYEQYF
NA TRBJ1-1 TRBV5-6 NA TGTGCCAGCAGCAGCGACCTAACTTTGGGCACTGAAGCTTTCTTT CASSSDLTLGTEAFF
TRBD1 TRBJ2-2 TRBV9 NA TGTGCCAGCAGCATCACGACAGGGATTAACACCGGGGAGCTGTTTTTT CASSITTGINTGELFF
TRBD1 TRBJ2-1 TRBV12-3/TRBV12-4 few TGTGCCAGCAGTTCACGACAGGGACGGGACAATGAGCAGTTCTTC CASSSRQGRDNEQFF
TRBD2 TRBJ2-2 TRBV9 few TGTGCCAGCAGCGTAGATGGGGGGGCCGGGGAGCTGTTTTTT CASSVDGGAGELFF
NA TRBJ1-2 TRBV27 NA TGTGCCAGCAGTTCACAGGGTTTCCCAGCTAACTATGGCTACACCTTC CASSSQGFPANYGYTF
TRBD2 TRBJ2-3 TRBV12-3/TRBV12-4 NA TGTGCCAGCAGTCCCACTAGCGGCGATACGCAGTATTTT CASSPTSGDTQYF
NA TRBJ1-1 TRBV12-3/TRBV12-4 few TGTGCCAGCAGTTTGCACAGAATGAACACTGAAGCTTTCTTT CASSLHRMNTEAFF
TRBD1 TRBJ1-6 TRBV7-2 NA TGTGCCAGCAGCTTAGCGCGGGGGACAGGGGGTTATCCCCTCCACTTT CASSLARGTGGYPLHF
NA TRBJ2-1 TRBV9 few TGTGCCAGCAGCGTTCTCAGCGGATCCTACAATGAGCAGTTCTTC CASSVLSGSYNEQFF
TRBD1 TRBJ2-7 TRBV20-1 NA TGCAGTGCTAGGGACAGGGATACGGCCTACGAGCAGTACTTC CSARDRDTAYEQYF
TRBD1 TRBJ2-1 TRBV11-2 NA TGTGCCAGCAGCACCCTCCGGACAGGGAATTTGAATGAGCAGTTCTTC CASSTLRTGNLNEQFF
NA TRBJ1-2 TRBV12-3/TRBV12-4 many TGTGCCAGCAGTCCAGGGGACTATGGCTACACCTTC CASSPGDYGYTF
NA TRBJ1-3 TRBV20-1 NA TGCAGTGCTACCAAATCGGCGCGTGGAAACACCATATATTTT CSATKSARGNTIYF
NA TRBJ2-1 TRBV11-2 few TGTGCCAGCAGCTTACTTACTGCGGGATTAGTTGAGCAGTTCTTC CASSLLTAGLVEQFF
NA TRBJ2-3 TRBV9 NA TGTGCCAGCAGCGTAGAGACGGTGACAGATACGCAGTATTTT CASSVETVTDTQYF
NA TRBJ2-7 TRBV7-6 NA TGTGCCAGCAGCTCCCTCGATGCGGCCTACGAGCAGTACTTC CASSSLDAAYEQYF
TRBD2 TRBJ2-3 TRBV27 NA TGTGCCAGCAGTTTATCGATTTGGGGGACTAGCGTGGGAGATACGCAGTATTTT CASSLSIWGTSVGDTQYF
NA TRBJ2-1 TRBV2 few TGTGCCAGCAGTACGGAGGCCTACAATGAGCAGTTCTTC CASSTEAYNEQFF
NA TRBJ2-7 TRBV5-5 NA TGTGCCAGCAGCTTGTGGAACCACGAGCAGTACTTC CASSLWNHEQYF
NA TRBJ2-4 TRBV5-1 NA TGCGCCAGCAGCTTGGGTCTGGGCCAGCACATTCAGTACTTC CASSLGLGQHIQYF
NA TRBJ1-5 TRBV7-8 few TGTGCCAGCAGTCCCCAGGGGAGAGGACAGCCCCAGCATTTT CASSPQGRGQPQHF
NA TRBJ1-5 TRBV19 few TGTGCCAGTAGTATGTCCAGCAGCAATCAGCCCCAGCATTTT CASSMSSSNQPQHF
TRBD1 TRBJ2-1 TRBV4-1 NA TGCGCCAGCAGCCATCCCGTTGACAGGGGATCCTACAATGAGCAGTTCTTC CASSHPVDRGSYNEQFF
TRBD1 TRBJ1-5 TRBV20-1 NA TGCAGTGCCATCCCGGGACAGGGCCCTTCGGAGCCCCAGCATTTT CSAIPGQGPSEPQHF
NA TRBJ2-7 TRBV11-2 few TGTGCCAGCACCTCGTTAGATGACGAGCAGTACTTC CASTSLDDEQYF
TRBD1 TRBJ2-7 TRBV6-1 few TGTGCCAGCAGGAAAGGGACAGGGACGAACGAGCAGTACTTC CASRKGTGTNEQYF